This T cell receptor beta chain came from a study of blood T cells in healthy people across ages. Study details: Capture by template switching was about one barcoded beta molecule per two T cells. Regarding the study as a whole: Older age coincided with a roughly linear decline in TCR beta diversity per million T cells.

A remark on this clonotype: Its antigen is unknown.

A second about 7 to 12 cycle PCR used barcoded and J-beta primers. Via MiXCR, TCRdb re-called the 5' RACE reads, giving one row per CDR3 protein. This table has 700,000 or so distinct CDR3 sequences, approximately 21% appearing once. V was pared by 5 bases and J by 2 bases, with 7 bases between. The CDR3 totals 12 residues. Germline CDR1 and CDR2: SEHNR and FQNEAQ (reference sequence). The clonotype comes from a man between 70 and 80 years old in good health. The sequencing sample was made of blood. The chain uses TRBV7-9 and TRBJ2-7; no clear D. The CDR3 loop reads CASSEGPYEQYF. DNA for the CDR3: TGTGCCAGCAGCGAAGGTCCCTACGAGCAGTACTTC.